The 21 T cell receptor beta chains below come from one sample, sequenced in a study of human T cells and chemical hapten exposure. For the library, individual cDNA molecules each received unique molecular identifiers. TCRdb re-called the reads through MiXCR, storing one row per CDR3 protein. The table shows 95,000 to 150,000 distinct CDR3 sequences, with about 8.9% occurring only once. It was unfractionated whole blood from which total RNA was extracted. What was sequenced was whole blood. These receptors were collected from a human donor in good health. Some clones in this sample may be carry-over from other donors' samples.

This chain connects TRBV7-9 to TRBJ2-3, with a tentative D call TRBD1 (5 bases). In germline, CDR1 is SEHNR, CDR2 FQNEAQ (reference sequence). This CDR3 is 12 amino acids long. The V and J ends lost 8 bases and 3 bases respectively, with 9 bases between them. CDR3 bases: TGTGCCAGCCAAGGGGCGACAGATACGCAGTATTTT. Amino acids: CASQGATDTQYF.

There are many counts of this clonotype. V usage is TRBV12-3 or TRBV12-4 and J usage is TRBJ1-6, with D possibly being TRBD1 (5 bases). Deletions cut 5 bases from V and 10 bases from J, with 15 bases between. The CDR3 covers 14 residues. CDR3 protein: CASSQTVKESPLHF. DNA for the CDR3: TGTGCCAGCAGTCAGACAGTGAAAGAATCACCCCTCCACTTT.

This clonotype was picked up a small number of times. The genes are TRBV18 and TRBJ2-6; D gene ambiguous. This CDR3 spans 15 amino acids. CDR1 is KGHSH and CDR2 is LQKENI in the germline V gene. V was shortened by 2 bases and J by 2 bases, with 7 bases between the two germline ends. The CDR3 nucleotides read TGTGCCAGCTCACCATCCCTCGCTGGGGCCAACGTCCTGACTTTC. Amino acids: CASSPSLAGANVLTF.

This clonotype was seen more than once but under ten times. V usage is TRBV27 and J usage is TRBJ2-1, with no clear D. Per the germline V gene, CDR1 is MNHEY and CDR2 is SMNVEV (reference sequence). This CDR3 contains 13 residues. The V end lost 5 bases, the J end lost 5 bases, and 10 bases lay between the germline ends. This CDR3 is CASSLRSNNEQFF. CDR3 sequence (DNA): TGTGCCAGCAGTCTCCGGTCCAACAATGAGCAGTTCTTC.

This clonotype has a count of ten or more. V gene TRBV27 combines with J gene TRBJ2-1; 11 bases are shared with TRBD2. The V segment lost 2 bases and the J segment 6 bases; nucleotides outside the gene matches: 9. There are 17 residues in the CDR3. Germline CDR1 is MNHEY and CDR2 is SMNVEV (reference sequence). DNA for the CDR3: TGTGCCAGCAGTTTAATTAAGGTAGCGGGGGGGCGCAATGAGCAGTTCTTC. Its translation is CASSLIKVAGGRNEQFF.

This clonotype came up a few times. The chain recombines TRBV13 with TRBJ2-1, with TRBD1 matching 11 bases. Germline V lookup: CDR1 PRHDT, CDR2 FYEKMQ (reference sequence). The CDR3 consists of 15 residues. Losses at the gene ends were 4 bases for V and 7 bases for J; bases not matched to a gene: 6. The CDR3 DNA is TGTGCCAGCAGCTCCGGACAGGGGGCTTCTAATGAGCAGTTCTTC. Protein sequence: CASSSGQGASNEQFF.

The rearrangement joins TRBV7-9 to TRBJ2-3; the D is unclear. Trimming took 1 base from V and 4 from J, leaving 6 bases between them. Germline assignment: CDR1 SEHNR and CDR2 FQNEAQ (reference sequence). The CDR3 spans 13 residues. In DNA, the CDR3 is TGTGCCAGCAGCTTAGTCGGCTCAGATACGCAGTATTTT. Protein: CASSLVGSDTQYF.

This clonotype has only a few counts. The rearrangement uses TRBV29-1 and TRBJ2-7, with D maybe TRBD1 (6 bases). The CDR3 covers 13 residues. V was clipped by 2 bases and J by 3 bases, with 11 bases between them. Germline CDR1 and CDR2: SQVTM and ANQGSEA. This CDR3 reads CSVEYAGDYEQYF. Written as DNA, the CDR3 is TGCAGCGTTGAATATGCAGGGGACTACGAGCAGTACTTC.

This chain's CDR3 is CSVYGQGRGSYNEQFF. CDR3 nucleotides: TGCAGCGTTTACGGACAGGGACGGGGCTCCTACAATGAGCAGTTCTTC. The chain has TRBV29-1 and TRBJ2-1; TRBD1 aligns across 8 bases. With V trimmed by 5 bases and J by 0 bases, 9 bases remained unmatched. The CDR3 loop spans 16 amino acids. Germline assignment: CDR1 SQVTM and CDR2 ANQGSEA.

Many counts were recorded for this clonotype. The V and J genes are TRBV6-6 and TRBJ2-1; 9 nucleotides align to TRBD2. The CDR3 covers 16 residues. Germline V gives CDR1 MNHNY, CDR2 SVGAGI (reference sequence). Trimming cost V 2 bases and J 9 bases; bases outside gene matches: 11. This CDR3 reads CASSYVAGTSPPEQFF. Here the CDR3 DNA reads TGTGCCAGCAGTTACGTCGCCGGGACTAGCCCTCCTGAGCAGTTCTTC.

This clonotype was seen repeatedly, ten times or more. The chain combines TRBV6-1 with TRBJ1-2; tentatively, D is TRBD1 (5 bases). CDR1 and CDR2 (germline): MNHNS, SASEGT. The CDR3 extends over 13 amino acids. Trimming shortened V by 6 bases and J by 4 bases, and 12 bases separated the two germline ends. DNA for the CDR3: TGTGCCAGCAGCGAGGGACGGAGCTATGGCTACACCTTC. Protein sequence: CASSEGRSYGYTF.

The V and J genes are TRBV27 and TRBJ2-2; 8 positions match TRBD1. The CDR3 has 15 residues. Germline trimming cut 6 bases from V and 4 bases from J; bases unmatched to any gene: 7. Germline loops: CDR1 MNHEY, CDR2 SMNVEV (reference sequence). CDR3 sequence reads: CASSGATGATGELFF. CDR3 DNA: TGTGCCAGCAGCGGGGCGACAGGGGCCACCGGGGAGCTGTTTTTT.

This clonotype was recorded many times. The chain employs TRBV5-1 and TRBJ2-2; maybe TRBD1 (5 bases). The germline gives CDR1 SGHRS, CDR2 YFSETQ. The germline V and J ends were trimmed by 4 bases and 4 bases, with 20 bases remaining between them. This CDR3 comprises 17 residues. The CDR3 DNA sequence: TGCGCCAGCAGCAGCGACGGCCCAGGGTGGGTCACCGGGGAGCTGTTTTTT. Encoded protein: CASSSDGPGWVTGELFF. The full variable domain, with the rest looked up from reference TRBV5-1 and TRBJ2-2, is KAGVTQTPRYLIKTRGQQVTLSCSPISGHRSVSWYQQTPGQGLQFLFEYFSETQRNKGNFPGRFSGRQFSNSRSEMNVSTLELGDSALYLCASSSDGPGWVTGELFFGEGSRLTVL.

This clonotype was seen repeatedly, ten times or more. This sequence joins TRBV29-1 and TRBJ2-3; 7 nucleotides agree with TRBD1. With V trimmed by 4 bases and J by 4 bases, 8 bases remained unmatched. The V gene's germline CDR1 is SQVTM and CDR2 ANQGSEA. The CDR3 has 14 residues. As DNA, the CDR3 is TGCAGCGTTGCCGACAGGGTTTGGTCAGATACGCAGTATTTT. Its protein product is CSVADRVWSDTQYF.

This clonotype was seen a handful of times. V gene TRBV6-5 combines with J gene TRBJ2-1, with a possible D match to TRBD2 (6 bases). The germline gives CDR1 MNHEY, CDR2 SVGAGI. CDR3 length: 14 amino acids. The germline V and J ends were trimmed by 7 bases and 10 bases, with 20 bases remaining between them. The CDR3 DNA follows: TGTGCCAGCACCTCACCCGGCGGGACCCTAGAGCAGTTCTTC. Translation: CASTSPGGTLEQFF.

The rearrangement joins TRBV28 to TRBJ2-5, with 12 bases lining up with TRBD1. J gave up 4 bases and V 3 bases, and 6 bases lay outside the gene matches. The CDR3 length is 16 residues. Germline V lookup: CDR1 MDHEN, CDR2 SYDVKM. The CDR3 DNA is TGTGCCAGCAGTTTGGGGACAGGGGGCGCATTAGAGACCCAGTACTTC. It encodes CASSLGTGGALETQYF.

The genes are TRBV19 and TRBJ2-2; tentatively, D is TRBD2 (6 bases). The CDR3 spans 15 residues. Between the trimmed V and J ends, which lost 6 bases and 4 bases, there was a span of 15 bases. From germline, CDR1 is LNHDA and CDR2 SQIVND (reference sequence). The CDR3 region is CASSWTTVITGELFF. The CDR3 region has the DNA TGTGCCAGTAGCTGGACTACCGTCATCACCGGGGAGCTGTTTTTT.

The chain couples TRBV10-3 to TRBJ2-1, with a weak D call TRBD1 (6 bases). Deletions cut 0 bases from V and 8 bases from J, with 17 bases between. The CDR3 consists of 16 residues. The germline V gene encodes CDR1 ENHRY and CDR2 SYGVKD. The CDR3 DNA sequence: TGTGCCATCAGTGAGTCGGCCGGGACATTCGAGCATGAGCAGTTCTTC. It yields the protein CAISESAGTFEHEQFF.

The V call is TRBV12-3 or TRBV12-4, the J call TRBJ2-5; weak D call: TRBD2 (6 bases). The CDR3 runs 14 residues. V was cut by 6 bases and J by 5 bases, with 16 bases left in between. CDR3 residues: CASRTRGLLETQYF. In DNA, the CDR3 is TGTGCCAGCAGAACTAGGGGACTCCTGGAGACCCAGTACTTC.

Comment on this clonotype: Given the absence of the conserved phenylalanine or tryptophan at the CDR3 end, a read error is likely. This sequence joins TRBV18 and TRBJ2-6; D not resolved. Trimming removed 3 bases from V and 3 bases from J, with 18 bases in between. The CDR3 is made up of 18 amino acids. Germline V gives CDR1 KGHSH, CDR2 LQKENI. The CDR3 nucleotides read TGTGCCAGCTCACCGGATTTTGTAGGGTATAGTGGGGCCAACGTCCTGACTTCC. This translates into CASSPDFVGYSGANVLTS.

This clonotype was seen a handful of times. This sequence joins TRBV3-1 and TRBJ2-7; 11 bases agree with TRBD2. The CDR3 contains 15 residues. Germline CDR1 reads LGHDT; CDR2 reads YNNKEL (reference sequence). After removal of 0 bases from V and 3 bases from J, the junction contained 1 base not matched to a gene. The CDR3 region is CASSQEGTSGYEQYF. The CDR3 nucleotides are TGTGCCAGCAGCCAAGAGGGGACTAGCGGCTACGAGCAGTACTTC.